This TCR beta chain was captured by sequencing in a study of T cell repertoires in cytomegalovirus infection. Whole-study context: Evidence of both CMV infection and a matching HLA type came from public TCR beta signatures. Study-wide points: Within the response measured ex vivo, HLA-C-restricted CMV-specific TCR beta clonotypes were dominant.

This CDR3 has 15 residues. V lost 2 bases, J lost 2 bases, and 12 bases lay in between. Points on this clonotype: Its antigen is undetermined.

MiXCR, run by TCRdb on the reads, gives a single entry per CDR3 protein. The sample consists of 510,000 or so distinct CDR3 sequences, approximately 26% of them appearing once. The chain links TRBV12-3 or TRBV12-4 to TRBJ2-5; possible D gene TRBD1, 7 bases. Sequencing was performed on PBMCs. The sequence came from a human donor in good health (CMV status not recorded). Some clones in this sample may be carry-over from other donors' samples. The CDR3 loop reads CASSLSGGPQETQYF. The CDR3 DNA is TGTGCCAGCAGTTTATCAGGGGGGCCTCAAGAGACCCAGTACTTC.